These 27 T cell receptor beta chains came from one sample sequenced in a study of T cells after yellow fever vaccination. Via MiXCR, TCRdb re-called the 5' RACE reads, giving one row per CDR3 protein. The sample carries 450,000 to 600,000 distinct CDR3 sequences, roughly 14% recorded once. Material: PBMCs, obtained on the day of the yellow fever booster vaccination. The receptors were sampled from a man aged 30 to 45 who received the YFV17D yellow fever vaccine.

This sequence joins TRBV7-8 and TRBJ2-2, with TRBD2 matching 10 bases. The CDR3 consists of 15 residues. Germline values: CDR1 SGHVS, CDR2 FQNEAQ. Unmatched junction bases numbered 7, after V lost 8 bases and J lost 4 bases. CDR3 nucleotides: TGTGCCAGCTTAGGGGTAGCGGGAGGCACCGGGGAGCTGTTTTTT. Protein sequence: CASLGVAGGTGELFF.

This clonotype was counted only a few times. J is TRBJ1-1 and V is TRBV7-2; D is possibly TRBD1 (5 bases). The V gene's germline CDR1 is SGHTA and CDR2 FQGNSA. Trimming cost V 1 base and J 0 bases, with 15 bases left between them. This CDR3 contains 17 residues. The DNA of the CDR3 is TGTGCCAGCAGCTTAGTTATATTGGGCAGGGTGAACACTGAAGCTTTCTTT. This translates into CASSLVILGRVNTEAFF.

The chain has TRBV29-1 and TRBJ2-3; 7 bases are shared with TRBD1. Trimming at V came to 8 bases and at J to 1 base, leaving 6 bases not matched to a gene. Germline lookup yields CDR1 SQVTM and CDR2 ANQGSEA. This CDR3 has 13 amino acids. CDR3 nucleotides: TGCAGCATACGACAGGGAGGCACAGATACGCAGTATTTT. Amino acid sequence: CSIRQGGTDTQYF.

In this sample, this clonotype turned up a few times. This chain connects TRBV20-1 to TRBJ2-7, with 13 bases fitting TRBD2. Germline V lookup: CDR1 DFQATT, CDR2 SNEGSKA (reference sequence). Trimming at V came to 4 bases and at J to 4 bases, leaving 13 bases not matched to a gene. The length of the CDR3 is 17 residues. The DNA for the CDR3 is TGCAGTGCTACAGACAGGACTAGCGGGAGAGGGGAGTACGAGCAGTACTTC. Translation gives CSATDRTSGRGEYEQYF.

V and J are TRBV4-2 and TRBJ2-7; D might be TRBD1 (5 bases). Trimming took off 4 bases at V and 3 bases at J, with 13 bases between the two ends. Germline values: CDR1 LGHNA, CDR2 YNFKEQ. The CDR3 totals 14 residues. The CDR3 loop is CASSPVGVVYEQYF. CDR3 nucleotides: TGTGCCAGCAGCCCGGTAGGGGTGGTCTACGAGCAGTACTTC.

This chain uses TRBV20-1 with TRBJ2-5; 9 bases agree with TRBD2. This CDR3 is built from 14 residues. J was trimmed by 5 bases and V by 6 bases; bases with no gene match: 10. Germline V CDR1 and CDR2: DFQATT, SNEGSKA (reference sequence). The DNA for the CDR3 is TGCAGTGCCCGTCGTGTAGCGGGAGCGGAGACCCAGTACTTC. This codes for CSARRVAGAETQYF.

The rearrangement uses TRBV7-3 and TRBJ2-2; D not resolved. Germline V gene sequence: CDR1 SGHTA, CDR2 FQGTGA. This CDR3 region has 14 residues. The V gene lost 3 bases and the J gene lost 1 base, with 6 bases spanning the gap. This chain's CDR3 is CASSFKQNTGELFF. In nucleotides, the CDR3 is TGTGCCAGCAGCTTTAAGCAGAACACCGGGGAGCTGTTTTTT.

The chain couples TRBV29-1 to TRBJ1-2; a possible D gene is TRBD1 (6 bases). Trimming left V 8 bases short and J 6 bases short, with 10 bases between. The germline CDR1 and CDR2 sequences are SQVTM and ANQGSEA. The CDR3 runs to 10 residues. The chain's CDR3 is CSTTGDGYTF. DNA for the CDR3: TGCAGCACGACAGGAGATGGCTACACCTTC.

The chain links TRBV5-1 to TRBJ2-3; no firm D call. Germline loops: CDR1 SGHRS, CDR2 YFSETQ. The CDR3 consists of 15 residues. The V end was cut by 1 base, the J end by 0 bases, with 9 bases between. The CDR3 protein is CASSLSPPSTDTQYF. For the CDR3, the DNA is TGCGCCAGCAGCTTGTCTCCGCCTAGCACAGATACGCAGTATTTT.

The V and J genes are TRBV5-1 and TRBJ1-4; 9 positions agree with TRBD1. Trimming took 4 bases from V and 6 from J; bases not matched to a gene: 13. Germline-derived CDR1 and CDR2 are SGHRS and YFSETQ. The CDR3 is made up of 17 amino acids. The CDR3 sequence is CASSQNAPGTGYEKLFF. The CDR3 bases are TGCGCCAGCAGCCAAAACGCCCCCGGGACAGGGTATGAAAAACTGTTTTTT.

The rearrangement links TRBV28 to TRBJ2-3; TRBD2 agrees at 7 bases. The germline V gene encodes CDR1 MDHEN and CDR2 SYDVKM. The V segment lost 3 bases and the J segment 6 bases; nucleotides outside the gene matches: 9. The CDR3 is made up of 15 amino acids. The CDR3 is CASSLGGTKMDTQYF. DNA of the CDR3: TGTGCCAGCAGTTTGGGGGGGACCAAAATGGATACGCAGTATTTT.

The chain uses TRBV4-3 and TRBJ2-1; 11 bases align to TRBD1. CDR1 and CDR2 (germline): LGHNA, YSLEER. Trimming removed 0 bases from V and 15 bases from J; junction bases left unmatched: 7. The CDR3 has 14 residues. The CDR3 DNA reads TGCGCCAGCAGCCAAGACGGACAGGGGGCTAGGCGGTTCTTC. This translates into CASSQDGQGARRFF.

The chain is built from TRBV27 and TRBJ2-7, with TRBD1 identical over 7 bases. V shed 4 bases and J 4 bases; nucleotides not matched to a gene: 7. CDR3 length equals 14 residues. CDR1 and CDR2 (germline): MNHEY, SMNVEV (reference sequence). CDR3 nucleotide sequence: TGTGCCAGCAGTTCCCCGGGACAGAAGTACGAGCAGTACTTC. Translation: CASSSPGQKYEQYF.

The chain has TRBV7-2 and TRBJ1-5; TRBD1 might be the D (6 bases). The CDR3 runs 14 residues. Germline V CDR1 and CDR2: SGHTA, FQGNSA. V lost 7 bases and J 2 bases, leaving 12 bases between the germline ends. CDR3 protein: CASTHREGNQPQHF. The DNA for the CDR3 is TGTGCCAGCACCCACAGGGAGGGCAATCAGCCCCAGCATTTT.

The table lists this clonotype with a few counts. This rearrangement joins TRBV12-3 or TRBV12-4 to TRBJ2-7; TRBD1 matches 10 bases. With V trimmed by 1 base and J by 9 bases, 6 bases remained unmatched. There are 14 residues in the CDR3. CDR3 in DNA: TGTGCCAGCAGTTTAGGGACAGGGGGACACGTGCAGTACTTC. Protein product: CASSLGTGGHVQYF.

The table lists this clonotype with many counts. The genes are TRBV7-9 and TRBJ2-5, with D possibly matching TRBD2 (5 bases). The V end lost 5 bases, the J end lost 1 base, and 17 bases lay between the germline ends. Germline V gene lookup returns CDR1 SEHNR and CDR2 FQNEAQ (reference sequence). The CDR3 is 16 residues long. CDR3 protein: CASSRELPLVQETQYF. CDR3 nucleotides: TGTGCCAGCAGCCGGGAACTGCCGTTAGTCCAAGAGACCCAGTACTTC.

This clonotype was detected only a few times. The V gene is TRBV30, the J gene TRBJ2-4; D unclear. V lost 2 bases and J 7 bases, leaving 9 bases between the germline ends. Germline V gives CDR1 GTSNPN, CDR2 SVGIG (reference sequence). The CDR3 length is 12 residues. This chain's CDR3 is CAWSPSANIQYF. CDR3 nucleotide sequence: TGTGCCTGGAGTCCTTCGGCGAACATTCAGTACTTC.

The rearrangement uses TRBV19 and TRBJ1-5, with 8 nucleotides matching TRBD1. The junction had 15 bases not matched to a gene; V was cut back by 8 bases and J by 9 bases. Germline CDR1 is LNHDA and CDR2 is SQIVND (reference sequence). CDR3 length equals 15 residues. Here the CDR3 reads CASWGRTGMGSPQHF. CDR3 DNA: TGTGCCAGTTGGGGACGGACAGGGATGGGGTCGCCCCAGCATTTT.

This clonotype was detected only a few times. The gene calls are TRBV5-1 and TRBJ2-2; a weak D match, TRBD2 (5 bases). The CDR3 is 13 residues long. Trimming left V 1 base short and J 7 bases short, with 8 bases between. Germline V gene data show CDR1 as SGHRS and CDR2 as YFSETQ. The CDR3 loop is CASSLWGDGELFF. For the CDR3, the DNA is TGCGCCAGCAGCTTGTGGGGAGACGGGGAGCTGTTTTTT.

The chain combines TRBV7-2 with TRBJ2-1; possibly TRBD1 or TRBD2 for D (6 bases each). The CDR3 extends over 16 amino acids. Trimming removed 2 bases at V and 5 bases at J, with 16 bases between. Germline V CDR1 and CDR2: SGHTA, FQGNSA. The CDR3 here is CASSLRAGGTHNEQFF. The CDR3, as DNA: TGTGCCAGCAGCTTAAGGGCTGGGGGGACACACAATGAGCAGTTCTTC.

The V and J genes are TRBV20-1 and TRBJ1-2, with D unresolved. V was cut by 3 bases and J by 4 bases, with 24 bases left in between. CDR1 DFQATT and CDR2 SNEGSKA come from the germline V gene (reference sequence). This CDR3 region has 17 residues. CDR3 sequence: CSARALVQANNLYGYTF. The CDR3 bases are TGCAGTGCTAGGGCGCTGGTGCAGGCCAACAATCTCTATGGCTACACCTTC.

The genes are TRBV7-2 and TRBJ2-5, with 9 bases fitting TRBD2. Losses at the gene ends were 6 bases for V and 5 bases for J; bases not matched to a gene: 10. Germline V gene sequence: CDR1 SGHTA, CDR2 FQGNSA. The CDR3 is 15 residues long. The CDR3 DNA reads as TGTGCCAGCAGACGTTTAGCGGGAGCCCGGGAGACCCAGTACTTC. It translates to CASRRLAGARETQYF.

This chain joins TRBV5-8 and TRBJ2-3, with 15 bases identical to TRBD2. CDR3 length equals 17 residues. Germline assignment: CDR1 SGHTS and CDR2 YDEGEE. The J segment lost 7 bases and the V segment lost 4 bases, leaving 10 bases of the junction unmatched. The DNA of the CDR3 is TGTGCCAGCAGCCCGTGGACTAGCGGGGGGGGGGCGAATACGCAGTATTTT. This codes for CASSPWTSGGGANTQYF.

This clonotype has more than one count but fewer than ten. V usage is TRBV3-1 and J usage is TRBJ2-1; 8 bases are a match to TRBD2. V was clipped by 1 base and J by 4 bases; unmatched bases: 6. Germline V gene lookup returns CDR1 LGHDT and CDR2 YNNKEL (reference sequence). The CDR3 spans 16 residues. The CDR3 sequence is CASSQGIAGGYNEQFF. The CDR3 coding sequence is TGTGCCAGCAGCCAAGGGATTGCGGGAGGATACAATGAGCAGTTCTTC.

The CDR3 spells CSVILSYNEQFF. The CDR3 DNA is TGCAGCGTTATTCTTTCCTACAATGAGCAGTTCTTC. The chain employs TRBV29-1 and TRBJ2-1; D unclear. Per germline, CDR1 SQVTM and CDR2 ANQGSEA. Deletions cut 5 bases from V and 1 base from J, with 6 bases between. The CDR3 length is 12 residues.

This rearrangement joins TRBV28 to TRBJ2-1, with TRBD2 matching over 9 bases. Trimming took 5 bases from V and 8 from J; bases not matched to a gene: 10. Per the germline V gene, CDR1 is MDHEN and CDR2 is SYDVKM. CDR3 size: 15 residues. The CDR3 loop is CASSPGGREGYEQFF. The CDR3 DNA sequence: TGTGCCAGCAGTCCCGGAGGGCGGGAGGGGTATGAGCAGTTCTTC.

This chain links TRBV14 with TRBJ2-3; 9 bases match TRBD2. The CDR3 is 15 amino acids. The junction had 6 bases not matched to a gene; V was cut back by 1 base and J by 7 bases. CDR1 is SGHDN, CDR2 FVKESK, per germline. The DNA for the CDR3 is TGTGCCAGCAGCCAAGGCGGGACTAGCCTCAATACGCAGTATTTT. Translation: CASSQGGTSLNTQYF.